Presented here are 24 T cell receptor beta chains from one specimen sequenced in a study of cytomegalovirus exposure and HLA in healthy donors. 60 Vbeta and 13 Jbeta primers were used in PCR. The method was immunoSEQ multiplex PCR; TCRdb's version includes in-frame clones alone and lacks a portion of them. The sample records approximately 190,000 clones, around 87% being singletons. Sequencing was performed on PBMCs. The receptors here all came from a man aged 25 to 40 in good health and CMV-seronegative.

The chain links TRBV6-5 to TRBJ2-1, with TRBD1 matching 7 bases. The CDR3 has 13 residues. Trimming at V came to 7 bases and at J to 5 bases, leaving 5 bases not matched to a gene. Germline CDR1 reads MNHEY; CDR2 reads SVGAGI. The CDR3 DNA reads TGTGCCAGCAACCGGGACAGCAACAATGAGCAGTTCTTC. Protein product: CASNRDSNNEQFF.

The V call is TRBV5-4, the J call TRBJ2-2; 10 bases are shared with TRBD2. The trim removed 2 bases at V and 6 bases at J, leaving 1 base unmatched. Per germline, CDR1 SGHNT and CDR2 YYREEE (reference sequence). The CDR3 spans 14 residues. CDR3 protein: CASSLLAGSGELFF. The CDR3 DNA is TGTGCCAGCAGCTTACTAGCGGGGTCCGGGGAGCTGTTTTTT.

The chain employs TRBV29-1 and TRBJ2-7; tentative D call: TRBD2 (7 bases). In germline, CDR1 is SQVTM, CDR2 ANQGSEA. Trimming took 3 bases from V and 7 from J, leaving 16 bases between them. CDR3 size: 13 residues. Written as DNA, the CDR3 is TGCAGCGTTGAGGGGGCTGCGGGGGTTGAGCAGTACTTC. Its translation: CSVEGAAGVEQYF.

This clone has just one count. In nucleotides, the CDR3 is TGTGCCAGCACCACGAGCTCCTATAATTCACCCCTCCACTTT. This encodes CASTTSSYNSPLHF. The rearrangement links TRBV28 to TRBJ1-6; no firm D call. With 7 bases removed from V and 0 bases from J, the gap between germline ends came to 7 bases. The CDR3 consists of 14 residues. Germline assignment: CDR1 MDHEN and CDR2 SYDVKM.

The chain couples TRBV7-9 to TRBJ1-3, with 7 bases aligning to TRBD1. V lost 2 bases, J lost 1 base, and 11 bases stayed unmatched. From germline, CDR1 is SEHNR and CDR2 FQNEAQ (reference sequence). This CDR3 has 18 residues. The CDR3 loop reads CASSLRGRQGGSGNTIYF. The CDR3 bases are TGTGCCAGCAGCTTACGGGGGAGACAGGGAGGATCTGGAAACACCATATATTTT.

The J gene is TRBJ2-3, the V gene TRBV4-1; 9 positions agree with TRBD1. CDR3 length equals 15 residues. With V trimmed by 3 bases and J by 3 bases, 4 bases remained unmatched. Germline assignment: CDR1 MGHRA and CDR2 YSYEKL. This chain's CDR3 is CASSQEGQGTDTQYF. DNA for the CDR3: TGCGCCAGCAGCCAGGAGGGACAGGGAACAGATACGCAGTATTTT.

The rearrangement joins TRBV18 to TRBJ2-1; D remains unclear. The CDR3 loop spans 15 amino acids. V dropped 2 bases and J dropped 9 bases, with 17 bases sitting between them. Per germline, CDR1 KGHSH and CDR2 LQKENI. CDR3 residues: CASSPIEIQQLEQFF. The CDR3 region has the DNA TGTGCCAGCTCACCAATAGAGATACAACAGCTTGAGCAGTTCTTC.

V usage is TRBV7-8 and J usage is TRBJ2-3, with D possibly TRBD2 on 5 matching bases. The V end lost 0 bases, the J end lost 5 bases, and 9 bases lay between the germline ends. The CDR3 consists of 14 residues. Germline CDR1 SGHVS, CDR2 FQNEAQ. This chain's CDR3 is CASSLALGVDTQYF. The CDR3 DNA is TGTGCCAGCAGCTTAGCCTTGGGAGTAGATACGCAGTATTTT.

V is TRBV18 and J is TRBJ2-3, with D perhaps TRBD1 (5 bases). The CDR3 length is 16 residues. Trimming stripped 0 bases from V and 3 bases from J, with 13 bases between. In germline, CDR1 is KGHSH, CDR2 LQKENI. In nucleotides, the CDR3 is TGTGCCAGCTCACCACCGGCAGGGCACGGAACAGATACGCAGTATTTT. Residues: CASSPPAGHGTDTQYF.

This chain uses TRBV5-1 with TRBJ2-3, with D maybe TRBD2 (5 bases). This CDR3 has 15 residues. The V end lost 3 bases, the J end lost 2 bases, and 13 bases lay between the germline ends. Per the germline V gene, CDR1 is SGHRS and CDR2 is YFSETQ. Here the CDR3 reads CASSSFPGYTDTQYF. The CDR3 DNA follows: TGCGCCAGCAGCTCCTTTCCGGGGTACACAGATACGCAGTATTTT.

With respect to this clone: Germline and junction disagree at one end, which may indicate a read error. V gene TRBV7-9 combines with J gene TRBJ2-5; TRBD2 might be the D (5 bases). The CDR3 sequence is 16 residues long. Germline CDR1 is SEHNR and CDR2 is FQNEAQ (reference sequence). As DNA, the CDR3 is TGTTCCAGCAGCTCCAACAAGGAGGCGAGGAAAGAGACCCAGTACTTC. Amino acids: CSSSSNKEARKETQYF.

The gene calls are TRBV5-6 and TRBJ2-5; 10 bases are a match to TRBD1. The end of the DNA aligns better with TRBJ2-7, so the J call may be wrong. Per germline, CDR1 SGHDT and CDR2 YYEEEE. There are 15 residues in the CDR3. The CDR3 nucleotides read TGTGCCAGCAGCCTGGGACAGGGGAATTTCTACGAGCAGTACTTC. Encoded protein: CASSLGQGNFYEQYF.

The chain has TRBV28 and TRBJ2-3; tentative D call: TRBD1 (9 bases). V gave up 10 bases and J gave up 6 bases, with 23 bases separating them. Germline V CDR1 and CDR2: MDHEN, SYDVKM. CDR3 size: 15 residues. CDR3 sequence reads: CATTGGGQGPDTQYF. In DNA, the CDR3 is TGTGCCACTACCGGGGGGGGACAGGGACCTGATACGCAGTATTTT.

This chain connects TRBV6-5 to TRBJ2-7; 7 bases fit TRBD1. This CDR3 contains 13 residues. Germline CDR1 is MNHEY and CDR2 is SVGAGI. J lost 5 bases, V lost 5 bases, and 6 bases had no gene match. CDR3 nucleotide sequence: TGTGCCAGCAGTACGACAGGGTTCCACGAGCAGTACTTC. This encodes CASSTTGFHEQYF.

CDR3 sequence reads: CASSLQTPNNRKNIQYF. CDR3 in DNA: TGCGCCAGCAGCTTGCAGACACCGAATAATCGCAAAAACATTCAGTACTTC. The chain combines TRBV5-1 with TRBJ2-4; D is unclear. The CDR3 is 17 residues long. V lost 1 base to trimming and J lost 3 bases, with 17 bases between them. The germline V gene encodes CDR1 SGHRS and CDR2 YFSETQ.

The chain has TRBV27 and TRBJ1-4; the match to TRBD1 covers 8 bases. Germline CDR1 MNHEY, CDR2 SMNVEV (reference sequence). CDR3 length: 16 amino acids. The V segment lost 7 bases and the J segment 8 bases; nucleotides outside the gene matches: 15. In nucleotides, the CDR3 is TGTGCCAGCACCCCCGTCGGGACAGGTCGAAGGGAAAAACTGTTTTTT. The encoded protein is CASTPVGTGRREKLFF.

This sequence joins TRBV4-1 and TRBJ2-2; tentative D call: TRBD1 (5 bases). Trimming removed 2 bases from V and 4 bases from J, with 11 bases in between. CDR1 MGHRA and CDR2 YSYEKL come from the germline V gene. This CDR3 has 15 residues. The CDR3 nucleotides are TGCGCCAGCAGCCAAACTGGGGCAGCCACCGGGGAGCTGTTTTTT. The encoded protein is CASSQTGAATGELFF.

The chain recombines TRBV6-1 with TRBJ1-2; 8 bases line up with TRBD1. Losses at the gene ends were 4 bases for V and 4 bases for J; bases not matched to a gene: 8. CDR1 and CDR2 from the germline V gene are MNHNS and SASEGT. This CDR3 is built from 15 residues. The CDR3 DNA follows: TGTGCCAGCAGTGCCGGGGACAGGTGGTTCTATGGCTACACCTTC. It specifies CASSAGDRWFYGYTF.

The rearrangement uses TRBV6-4 and TRBJ2-3; a weak D match, TRBD2 (7 bases). V was pared by 2 bases and J by 5 bases, with 11 bases between. CDR1 is MRHNA, CDR2 SNTAGT, per germline. This CDR3 region has 14 residues. In DNA, the CDR3 is TGTGCCAGCAGTGACAAGGGAGGGGGAGATACGCAGTATTTT. Translating gives CASSDKGGGDTQYF.

This chain connects TRBV21-1 to TRBJ2-5; the table's TRBD2 call for D was not verified on the DNA. TRBV21-1 is annotated as a pseudogene. CDR3 length: 18 amino acids. The CDR3 loop reads CASASMGGAGLFGETQYF. The CDR3 DNA is TGTGCCAGCGCCTCAATGGGCGGGGCAGGGCTTTTCGGGGAGACCCAGTACTTC.

The chain employs TRBV5-6 and TRBJ2-3; D possibly corresponds to TRBD2 (5 bases). V was pared by 3 bases and J by 5 bases, with 16 bases between. The CDR3 length is 15 residues. Germline values: CDR1 SGHDT, CDR2 YYEEEE. CDR3 residues: CASSSSSKRIDTQYF. The CDR3 coding sequence is TGTGCCAGCAGCTCCTCTAGCAAGAGGATAGATACGCAGTATTTT.

The genes are TRBV18 and TRBJ2-7, with D possibly matching TRBD1 (6 bases). CDR1 and CDR2 from the germline V gene are KGHSH and LQKENI. V dropped 0 bases and J dropped 5 bases, with 17 bases sitting between them. This CDR3 comprises 16 residues. CDR3 DNA sequence: TGTGCCAGCTCACCACCCCGTGGGCAGGGGATCGACGAGCAGTACTTC. It specifies CASSPPRGQGIDEQYF.

The chain employs TRBV4-1 and TRBJ2-7; a weak D match, TRBD1 (7 bases). Germline V gene data show CDR1 as MGHRA and CDR2 as YSYEKL. This CDR3 has 15 amino acids. V was cut by 0 bases and J by 6 bases, with 15 bases left in between. This chain's CDR3 is CASSQEPRGAIEQYF. The CDR3 nucleotides read TGCGCCAGCAGCCAAGAGCCCAGGGGGGCCATCGAGCAGTACTTC.

The V call is TRBV19, the J call TRBJ1-3, with D perhaps matching TRBD1 (5 bases). Germline V gene data show CDR1 as LNHDA and CDR2 as SQIVND (reference sequence). CDR3 length: 14 residues. V was clipped by 5 bases and J by 9 bases, with 17 bases between them. The CDR3 region has the DNA TGTGCCAGTAGTGACCCGGGACTTAGGGTCACCATATATTTT. Its translation is CASSDPGLRVTIYF.